The 5 T cell receptor beta chains presented below share a single source sample, sequenced in a study of blood T cell repertoires in COVID-19. Sequencing used immunoSEQ multiplex PCR; TCRdb keeps in-frame clones, though not all of them. The table records some 100,000 clones, 70% to 90% of them present only once. Sequencing used PBMCs or T cells enriched from blood (not recorded which). The receptors shown here come from a woman in her fifties or sixties who had recovered from COVID-19.

This clone was seen more than once but under ten times. J is TRBJ2-7 and V is TRBV4-2; TRBD2 is a possible D gene (6 bases). Germline V gene sequence: CDR1 LGHNA, CDR2 YNFKEQ. This CDR3 region has 15 residues. Trimming cost V 0 bases and J 11 bases, with 20 bases left between them. CDR3 bases: TGTGCCAGCAGCCAAGAGCATCGGGCCGGGGGATCGGAGTACTTC. Its protein product is CASSQEHRAGGSEYF.

This clone has more than one count but fewer than ten. The rearrangement joins TRBV18 to TRBJ2-7; 12 bases agree with TRBD1. Germline V CDR1 and CDR2: KGHSH, LQKENI. CDR3 size: 12 residues. J was trimmed by 6 bases and V by 9 bases; bases with no gene match: 3. CDR3 in amino acids: CASGTGGVEQYF. The DNA for the CDR3 is TGTGCCAGTGGGACAGGGGGCGTCGAGCAGTACTTC.

The V and J genes are TRBV27 and TRBJ2-3; tentatively, D is TRBD1 (5 bases). V was shortened by 7 bases and J by 1 base, with 9 bases between the two germline ends. Per the germline V gene, CDR1 is MNHEY and CDR2 is SMNVEV (reference sequence). The CDR3 length is 13 residues. CDR3: CASIRRGTDTQYF. The CDR3 DNA follows: TGTGCCAGCATTCGCAGGGGCACAGATACGCAGTATTTT.

The rearrangement links TRBV30 to TRBJ2-1; TRBD2 matches at 9 bases. V lost 4 bases and J lost 16; bases outside the gene matches: 11. Germline CDR1 is GTSNPN and CDR2 is SVGIG (reference sequence). CDR3 length equals 12 residues. CDR3 protein: CAWNPIAGGGFF. The DNA of the CDR3 is TGTGCCTGGAATCCGATTGCGGGAGGGGGATTCTTC.

This chain joins TRBV2 and TRBJ1-4; D gene uncertain. V shed 4 bases and J shed 1 base, with 13 bases lying between them. The length of the CDR3 is 16 residues. CDR1 and CDR2 (germline): SNHLY, FYNNEI. This CDR3 reads CASSALGGGTNEKLFF. The DNA of the CDR3 is TGTGCCAGCAGTGCTCTAGGCGGAGGAACTAATGAAAAACTGTTTTTT. Full variable domain (outside the CDR3, taken from reference TRBV2 and TRBJ1-4): EPEVTQTPSHQVTQMGQEVILRCVPISNHLYFYWYRQILGQKVEFLVSFYNNEISEKSEIFDDQFSVERPDGSNFTLKIRSTKLEDSAMYFCASSALGGGTNEKLFFGSGTQLSVL.